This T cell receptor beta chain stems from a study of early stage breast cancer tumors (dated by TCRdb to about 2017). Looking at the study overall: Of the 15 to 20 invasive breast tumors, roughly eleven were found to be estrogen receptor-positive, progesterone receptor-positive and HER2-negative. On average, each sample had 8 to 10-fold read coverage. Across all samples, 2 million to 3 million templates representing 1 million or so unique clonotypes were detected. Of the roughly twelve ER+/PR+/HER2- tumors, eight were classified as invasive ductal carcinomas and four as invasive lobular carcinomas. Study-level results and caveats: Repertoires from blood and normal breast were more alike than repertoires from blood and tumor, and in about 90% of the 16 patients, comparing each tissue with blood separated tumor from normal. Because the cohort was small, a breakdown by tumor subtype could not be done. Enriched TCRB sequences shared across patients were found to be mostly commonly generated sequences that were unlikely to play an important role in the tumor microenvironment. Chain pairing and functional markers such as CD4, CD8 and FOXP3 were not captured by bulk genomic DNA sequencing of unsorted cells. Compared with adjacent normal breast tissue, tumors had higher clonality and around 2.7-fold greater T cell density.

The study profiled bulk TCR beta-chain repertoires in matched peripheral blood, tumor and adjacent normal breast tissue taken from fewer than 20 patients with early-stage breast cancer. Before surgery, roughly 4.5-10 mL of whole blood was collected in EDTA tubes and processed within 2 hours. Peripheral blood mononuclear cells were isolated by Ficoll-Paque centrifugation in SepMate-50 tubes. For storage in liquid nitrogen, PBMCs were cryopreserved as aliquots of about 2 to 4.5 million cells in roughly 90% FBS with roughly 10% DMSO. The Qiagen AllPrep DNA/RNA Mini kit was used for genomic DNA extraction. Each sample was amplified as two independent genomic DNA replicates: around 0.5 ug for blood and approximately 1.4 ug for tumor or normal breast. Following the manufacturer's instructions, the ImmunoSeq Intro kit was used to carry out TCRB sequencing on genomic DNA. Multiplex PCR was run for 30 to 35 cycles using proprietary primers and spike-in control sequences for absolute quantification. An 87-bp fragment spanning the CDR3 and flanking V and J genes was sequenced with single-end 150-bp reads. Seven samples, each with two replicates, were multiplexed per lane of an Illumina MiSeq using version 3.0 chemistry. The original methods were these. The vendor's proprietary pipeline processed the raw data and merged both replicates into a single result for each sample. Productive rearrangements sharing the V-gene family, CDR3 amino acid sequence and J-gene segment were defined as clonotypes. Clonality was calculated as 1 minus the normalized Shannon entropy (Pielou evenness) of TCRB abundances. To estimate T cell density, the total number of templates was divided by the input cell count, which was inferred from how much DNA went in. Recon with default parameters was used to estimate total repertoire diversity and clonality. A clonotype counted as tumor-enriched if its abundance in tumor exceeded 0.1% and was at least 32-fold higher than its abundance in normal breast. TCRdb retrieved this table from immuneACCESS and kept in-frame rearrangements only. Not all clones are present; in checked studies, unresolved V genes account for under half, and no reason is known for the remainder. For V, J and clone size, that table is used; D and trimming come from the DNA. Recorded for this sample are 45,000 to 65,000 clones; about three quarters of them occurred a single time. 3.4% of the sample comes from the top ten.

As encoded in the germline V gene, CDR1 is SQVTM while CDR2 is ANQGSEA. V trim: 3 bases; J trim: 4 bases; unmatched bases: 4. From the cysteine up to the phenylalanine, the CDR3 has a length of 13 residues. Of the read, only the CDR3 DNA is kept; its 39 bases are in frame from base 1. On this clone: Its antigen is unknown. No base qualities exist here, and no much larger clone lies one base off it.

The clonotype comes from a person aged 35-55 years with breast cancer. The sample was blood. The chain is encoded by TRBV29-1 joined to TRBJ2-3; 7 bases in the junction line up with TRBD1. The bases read TGCAGCGTTGATGGACAGGCGTCAGATACGCAGTATTTT. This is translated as CSVDGQASDTQYF.